The entry that follows covers one TCR beta chain sequence. As yet, its antigen is unknown. This record belongs to a study of cytomegalovirus exposure and HLA in healthy donors. Study-level background: Ancestry clustering placed 70% to 85% of about 400 genotyped donors in the Caucasian-associated cluster. Study conclusions and caveats: Despite most TCR sequences being rare, some public TCRs occurred in many donors. Data from an earlier analysis indicated that most TCR beta V segments were productive either about 87% or about 30% of the time. Cytomegalovirus-associated status was assigned to 164 TCR beta chains.

60 Vbeta and 13 Jbeta primers were used in PCR. Clones were sequenced by immunoSEQ multiplex PCR, and TCRdb holds only the in-frame ones, with some missing. The data hold 150,000 to 200,000 clones, with roughly 80% observed a single time. The CDR3 length is 12 residues. V shed 4 bases and J shed 7 bases, with 9 bases lying between them. CDR1 and CDR2 (germline): SGHKS, YYEKEE (reference sequence). Input material: PBMCs. This TCR was sampled from a man aged 50 to 59 in good health and CMV-seropositive. The J gene is TRBJ2-1, the V gene TRBV5-5; D perhaps matches TRBD1 (6 bases). The CDR3 protein is CASSKGGNEQFF. CDR3 bases: TGTGCCAGCAGCAAAGGGGGTAATGAGCAGTTCTTC.